This T cell receptor beta chain was retrieved from a study of human T cells and chemical hapten exposure (dated by TCRdb to the early 2020s). As for the study more broadly: For sensitization, 2% DPC in acetone was applied to a 2 cm by 2 cm area of upper inner arm skin. Patients additionally received weekly therapeutic DPC doses to the scalp throughout the approximately 22-week study period. Patch testing on the upper back used Finn chambers containing 0.01% DPC, with scoring done after 6 days according to International Contact Dermatitis Research Group standards. The patient cohort, mostly female, included alopecia areata with under or over 50% scalp involvement, alopecia totalis and alopecia universalis. The libraries were sequenced as a pool, and the TCR yield per sample differed mostly because of small variations in library volumes within the pool. The study tracked peripheral blood TCR repertoire changes in vivo during primary and secondary sensitization to the hapten diphenylcyclopropenone (DPC) in alopecia patients. Patient blood was sampled pre-sensitization (week 0) and at 2, 6 and about 24 weeks after DPC sensitization. Under 30 alopecia patients gave blood for TCR sequencing at one to four time points (pre-sensitization, 2, 6 and 24 weeks). Overall study outcomes, separate from this receptor: DPC sensitization did not change the number of TCRs with a frequency above 1 in 1000, and there was no evidence of changes in global repertoire structure. Because every patient had alopecia, a presumed autoimmune disease, the patients' immune response might differ from that of healthy individuals. Patch test score correlated positively with the number of PT1 expanded TCRs, reaching significance at thresholds 8, 16 and 32 but not at 4. After repeated subsampling, the strength of the expansion versus patch-test correlation and the threshold at which it became significant changed. Compared with pre-sensitization or healthy control sets, expanded TCRs formed significantly more large CDR3 similarity clusters, which is consistent with antigen-driven responses.

The CDR3 runs 17 residues from the cysteine to the phenylalanine. Of all the DNA, just the CDR3 is kept, 51 bases in frame from base 1. The germline V gene supplies CDR1 WSHSY and CDR2 SAAADI. About this clonotype itself: The target of this receptor is not known. Relative to the germline gene, one junction end is altered; a read error may explain this.

The sample's time point label, in plain terms: pre-sensitization, week 0. The treatment or condition label, read with the paper, signifies: therapeutic diphenylcyclopropenone sensitization with weekly scalp DPC. Blood at each patch-test visit was drawn before the patch test was applied. Patients were eligible if aged 18 to 70, diagnosed with alopecia and judged suitable for DPC therapy, and pregnant patients were excluded. Unfractionated whole blood was collected in Tempus Blood RNA tubes, and total RNA was extracted from that blood. Libraries were built with RACE. Instrument used: NextSeq 500. During library preparation, unique molecular identifiers were attached to individual cDNA molecules so that TCRs could be counted in a quantitative, reproducible way. Each blood RNA sample was used to sequence both TCR alpha and TCR beta chains. Processing in the source paper ran as follows. The median number of TCRs per sample was approximately 93,000, ranging from about 20,000 to 750,000. The Decombinator software suite was used to annotate the V, J and CDR3 of the TCR reads. Every sample was subsampled to the same number of TCRs (28,000) for the PS versus PT1 abundance plots. Expanded TCRs were defined as absent before sensitization and observed at least eight times at the 2-week time point. TCRdb trimmed the raw reads at Q25, called clones with MiXCR and kept productive beta chains. CDR3 protein duplicates are merged, each entry listing the most common genes and DNA. These V and J calls rely on TCRdb rather than the paper's analysis. This sample is represented by about 70,000 distinct CDR3 sequences; about a tenth of them were singletons. The top ten hold approximately 5% of the sample.

Recombination joined TRBV10-2 with TRBJ1-5; TRBD1 is a possible D gene, resting on 5 matching bases. Sequenced material: whole blood, taken in connection with sensitization to the hapten diphenylcyclopropenone (DPC). The receptor was derived from a woman in her forties or fifties with alopecia areata. Some clones in this sample may be carry-over from other donors' samples. The DNA sequence reads TGCGCCAGCAGTGGCGGGAGGGGCAGGGATAGCAATCAGCACCAGCATTTT. Translated, it reads CASSGGRGRDSNQHQHF.